Presented here are 11 T cell receptor beta chains from one specimen sequenced in a study of blood T cell repertoires in COVID-19 (TCRdb year 2020). The library relied on the immunoSEQ multiplex PCR assay. In TCRdb, the immuneACCESS table is reduced to in-frame sequences with V and J assigned. These tables do not hold every clone; where another copy was compared, an unresolved V gene accounts for under half, and the others remain unexplained. The sample records 35,000 to 40,000 clones, nearly 90% of which are singletons. 12% of the sample rests with the top ten. The specimen was peripheral blood. The receptor set was obtained from a man in his sixties with active COVID-19.

This chain connects TRBV5-1 to TRBJ1-2, with D perhaps TRBD1 (6 bases). The CDR3 has 15 amino acids. Germline CDR1 SGHRS, CDR2 YFSETQ. The germline V and J ends were trimmed by 3 bases and 1 base, with 13 bases remaining between them. The CDR3 DNA is TGCGCCAGCAGCTCCCTGACAGGATTTAACTATGGCTACACCTTC. Amino acid sequence: CASSSLTGFNYGYTF.

This clone appeared once. The rearrangement uses TRBV10-3 and TRBJ2-5, with a weak D call TRBD2 (7 bases). V was cut by 4 bases and J by 4 bases, with 16 bases left in between. Germline CDR1 reads ENHRY; CDR2 reads SYGVKD. The length of the CDR3 is 15 residues. The CDR3 bases are TGTGCCATCAGTGCCGCCAGGGAGGGGGGAGAGACCCAGTACTTC. Translated, it gives CAISAAREGGETQYF.

The J gene is TRBJ2-7, the V gene TRBV5-1, with 10 nucleotides matching TRBD1. CDR3 length: 14 residues. Germline V gene lookup returns CDR1 SGHRS and CDR2 YFSETQ. V lost 2 bases to trimming and J lost 3 bases; unmatched junction nucleotides: 2. This chain's CDR3 is CASSFGTGVYEQYF. In nucleotides, the CDR3 is TGCGCCAGCAGCTTCGGGACAGGGGTCTACGAGCAGTACTTC.

V is TRBV19 and J is TRBJ2-2; TRBD2 might be the D (5 bases). Germline assignment: CDR1 LNHDA and CDR2 SQIVND (reference sequence). V shed 5 bases and J shed 6 bases, with 10 bases lying between them. This CDR3 is built from 13 residues. This CDR3 is CASSRGWAGELFF. The CDR3 bases are TGTGCCAGTAGTCGCGGGTGGGCCGGGGAGCTGTTTTTT.

The chain joins TRBV19 to TRBJ2-1; 10 bases agree with TRBD1. Germline-derived CDR1 and CDR2 are LNHDA and SQIVND (reference sequence). The CDR3 consists of 14 residues. CDR3 protein: CAQGQGTSYNEQFF. The CDR3 bases are TGTGCTCAGGGACAGGGGACCTCCTACAATGAGCAGTTCTTC.

The chain combines TRBV18 with TRBJ2-7, with D possibly TRBD1 on 5 matching bases. From germline, CDR1 is KGHSH and CDR2 LQKENI. Trimming shortened V by 6 bases and J by 0 bases, and 15 bases separated the two germline ends. The CDR3 is 15 residues long. Here the CDR3 DNA reads TGTGCCAGCTCCCCCGTACAGGCGATCTCCTACGAGCAGTACTTC. Protein product: CASSPVQAISYEQYF.

This clone appeared a single time. J is TRBJ1-2 and V is TRBV28; a weak D match, TRBD1 (5 bases). From germline, CDR1 is MDHEN and CDR2 SYDVKM. The CDR3 sequence is 15 residues long. The V gene lost 9 bases and the J gene lost 6 bases, with 23 bases spanning the gap. CDR3 nucleotide sequence: TGTGCCAGTTCCATTCGGACATTATTTTGGAATGGCTACACCTTC. Translating it yields CASSIRTLFWNGYTF.

This clone has a single count. The rearrangement joins TRBV9 to TRBJ2-7, with 7 bases that match TRBD1. The V segment lost 4 bases and the J segment 2 bases; nucleotides outside the gene matches: 12. This CDR3 contains 16 residues. CDR1 SGDLS and CDR2 YYNGEE come from the germline V gene. CDR3 sequence: CASSKGAAATTYEQYF. The CDR3 DNA sequence: TGTGCCAGCAGCAAGGGGGCAGCGGCGACTACCTACGAGCAGTACTTC.

The chain is built from TRBV9 and TRBJ2-7; 10 positions agree with TRBD2. CDR1 is SGDLS, CDR2 YYNGEE, per germline. Losses at the gene ends were 0 bases for V and 3 bases for J; bases not matched to a gene: 3. The CDR3 spans 15 residues. The CDR3 bases are TGTGCCAGCAGCGTAGGGACTAGCGGTTTCTACGAGCAGTACTTC. Translating it yields CASSVGTSGFYEQYF. The complete variable domain, with remaining parts taken from reference TRBV9 and TRBJ2-7, reads DSGVTQTPKHLITATGQRVTLRCSPRSGDLSVYWYQQSLDQGLQFLIQYYNGEERAKGNILERFSAQQFPDLHSELNLSSLELGDSALYFCASSVGTSGFYEQYFGPGTRLTVT.

This clone occurred once. The gene calls are TRBV7-9 and TRBJ2-7; the D gene is possibly TRBD2 (6 bases). V was pared by 1 base and J by 6 bases, with 10 bases between. This CDR3 comprises 13 residues. The V gene's germline CDR1 is SEHNR and CDR2 FQNEAQ (reference sequence). In DNA, the CDR3 is TGTGCCAGCAGCTTAGAACTAGCTGGCGAGCAGTACTTC. Translation gives CASSLELAGEQYF.

This chain uses TRBV7-2 with TRBJ2-7; TRBD2 might be the D (6 bases). Germline-derived CDR1 and CDR2 are SGHTA and FQGNSA. V dropped 7 bases and J dropped 4 bases, with 14 bases sitting between them. The length of the CDR3 is 13 residues. The CDR3 DNA sequence: TGTGCCAGCATAGGTAGCGGCGCTTACGAGCAGTACTTC. The encoded protein is CASIGSGAYEQYF. The complete variable domain, with remaining parts taken from reference TRBV7-2 and TRBJ2-7, reads GAGVSQSPSNKVTEKGKDVELRCDPISGHTALYWYRQSLGQGLEFLIYFQGNSAPDKSGLPSDRFSAERTGGSVSTLTIQRTQQEDSAVYLCASIGSGAYEQYFGPGTRLTVT.